This TCR beta chain was profiled in a study of blood T cell repertoires in COVID-19. The CDR3 has 14 amino acids. J lost 6 bases, V lost 5 bases, and 5 bases had no gene match. Germline V lookup: CDR1 SEHNR, CDR2 FQNEAQ (reference sequence). The repertoire was sequenced with immunoSEQ multiplex PCR; TCRdb's copy has only in-frame clones and lacks some. The sample consists of a few hundred thousand clones, 85% of them appearing once. The sequencing input was peripheral blood. This sequence joins TRBV7-9 and TRBJ2-2; TRBD1 agrees at 8 bases. The TCR comes from a woman between 18 and 30 years old with acute or convalescent COVID-19. The CDR3 is CASSLRGLAGELFF. The CDR3 DNA reads as TGTGCCAGCAGCCTCAGGGGGCTGGCCGGGGAGCTGTTTTTT. The full variable domain, completed using reference TRBV7-9 and TRBJ2-2, is DTGVSQNPRHKITKRGQNVTFRCDPISEHNRLYWYRQTLGQGPEFLTYFQNEAQLEKSRLLSDRFSAERPKGSFSTLEIQRTEQGDSAMYLCASSLRGLAGELFFGEGSRLTVL.